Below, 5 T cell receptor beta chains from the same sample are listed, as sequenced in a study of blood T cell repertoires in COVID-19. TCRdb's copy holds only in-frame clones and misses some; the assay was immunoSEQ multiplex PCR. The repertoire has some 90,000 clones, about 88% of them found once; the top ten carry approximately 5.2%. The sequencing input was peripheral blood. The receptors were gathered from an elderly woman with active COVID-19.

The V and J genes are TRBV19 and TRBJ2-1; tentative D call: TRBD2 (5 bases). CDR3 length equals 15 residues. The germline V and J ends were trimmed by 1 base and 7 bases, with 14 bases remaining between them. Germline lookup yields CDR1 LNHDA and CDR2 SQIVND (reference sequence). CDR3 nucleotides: TGTGCCAGTAGTATAGGTGCTAGCCTCGGGAATGAGCAGTTCTTC. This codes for CASSIGASLGNEQFF. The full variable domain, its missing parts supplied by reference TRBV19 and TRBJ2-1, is DGGITQSPKYLFRKEGQNVTLSCEQNLNHDAMYWYRQDPGQGLRLIYYSQIVNDFQKGDIAEGYSVSREKKESFPLTVTSAQKNPTAFYLCASSIGASLGNEQFFGPGTRLTVL.

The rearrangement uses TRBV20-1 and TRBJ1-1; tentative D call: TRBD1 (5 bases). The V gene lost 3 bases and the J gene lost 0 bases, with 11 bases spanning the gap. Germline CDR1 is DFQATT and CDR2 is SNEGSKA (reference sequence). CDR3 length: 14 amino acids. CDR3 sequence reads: CSASAGVLNTEAFF. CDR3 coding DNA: TGCAGTGCTAGTGCGGGGGTCTTGAACACTGAAGCTTTCTTT.

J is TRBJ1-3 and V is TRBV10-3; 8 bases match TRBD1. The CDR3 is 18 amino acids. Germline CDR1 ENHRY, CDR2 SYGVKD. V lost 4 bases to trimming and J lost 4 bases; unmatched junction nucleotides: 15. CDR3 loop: CAISAILRDRNLGNTIYF. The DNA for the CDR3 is TGTGCCATCAGTGCAATTTTAAGGGACAGGAACCTCGGAAACACCATATATTTT.

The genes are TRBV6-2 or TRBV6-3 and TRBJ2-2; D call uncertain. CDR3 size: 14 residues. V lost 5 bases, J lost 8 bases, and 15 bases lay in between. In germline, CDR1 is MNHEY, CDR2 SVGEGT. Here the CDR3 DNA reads TGTGCCAGCAGTCCCGCCGTTATGGAGGGGGAGCTGTTTTTT. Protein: CASSPAVMEGELFF.

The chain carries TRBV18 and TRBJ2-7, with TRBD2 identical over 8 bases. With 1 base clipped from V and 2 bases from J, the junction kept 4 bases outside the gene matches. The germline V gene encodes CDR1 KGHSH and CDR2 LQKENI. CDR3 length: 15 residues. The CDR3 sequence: CASSPHGGGTYEQYF. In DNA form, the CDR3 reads TGTGCCAGCTCACCACACGGGGGGGGGACCTACGAGCAGTACTTC.